This T cell receptor beta chain was recovered during a study of T cell repertoires in cytomegalovirus infection. The overall study: Recently described HLA-C-restricted plus well-studied HLA-B-restricted CMV epitopes were used. Study-level results: Across the ex vivo response, the dominant clonotypes were HLA-C-restricted CMV-specific TCR beta clonotypes.

This clonotype was observed many times. Its antigen is still unknown. From the reads, TCRdb called clonotypes with MiXCR, one entry per CDR3 protein. The table shows tens of thousands of distinct CDR3 sequences, with 20% occurring only once. From germline, CDR1 is SGHTA and CDR2 FQGNSA. V lost 5 bases, J lost 5 bases, and 12 bases lay in between. This CDR3 has 13 residues. The sequence was obtained from a human donor in good health (CMV status not recorded). Some clones in this sample may be carry-over from other donors' samples. The chain couples TRBV7-2 to TRBJ1-2; the D is unclear. The specimen was CD8+ T cells from cultured PBMCs, collected from culture after CMV antigen stimulation. As DNA, the CDR3 is TGTGCCAGCAGCCCCCGGGAAGAGTATGGCTACACCTTC. Translation: CASSPREEYGYTF.